This T cell receptor beta chain was sequenced in a study of blood T cell repertoires in COVID-19. In the original workflow: The assay estimated nucleated cells by amplifying reference gene primers. Generated by immunoSEQ multiplex PCR, the TCRdb table keeps only in-frame clones and is missing some. Clonal size and the V and J genes are those of that table, whereas D and trimming came from the DNA. The sample lists approximately 68,000 clones, around 83% occurring once. The TCR was taken from a woman aged 55-69 years with acute or convalescent COVID-19. Sequences were obtained from peripheral blood.

The CDR3 spells CASSPFDRDFGGELFF. The CDR3 region has the DNA TGTGCCAGCTCACCCTTCGACAGGGACTTCGGCGGGGAGCTGTTTTTT. The V gene is TRBV18, the J gene TRBJ2-2; a weak D match, TRBD1 (7 bases). CDR3 length equals 16 residues. Trimming stripped 3 bases from V and 7 bases from J, with 18 bases between. Germline V gene sequence: CDR1 KGHSH, CDR2 LQKENI.